The entry below describes one T cell receptor beta chain. This specimen comes from a study of blood T cell repertoires in COVID-19. Authors' methods: Quantification of nucleated cells was approximated via reference gene primer amplification. The protocol was immunoSEQ multiplex PCR, while the TCRdb copy is restricted to in-frame clones and leaves out a portion. Clone size and V and J calls were adopted from that table, with D and trimming inferred from the DNA. This sample yields about 130,000 clones, of which 84% are seen a single time; approximately 45% belongs to the top ten. The CDR3 is 15 amino acids. V was shortened by 5 bases and J by 2 bases, with 15 bases between the two germline ends. Germline assignment: CDR1 SGHTA and CDR2 FQGNSA.

The sample comprised peripheral blood. The clonotype was recovered from a human donor in a cohort sampled during active COVID-19. This chain joins TRBV7-2 and TRBJ1-1, with D unclear. The CDR3 DNA reads TGTGCCAGCAGCCCTGTCGCGTCCCAAAACACTGAAGCTTTCTTT. This encodes CASSPVASQNTEAFF.